These 13 T cell receptor beta chains share one sample of origin, sequenced in a study of blood T cell repertoires in COVID-19. Sequencing was performed with immunoSEQ multiplex PCR; in TCRdb, only in-frame clones are kept and a portion is missing. The table shows 290,000 or so clones, with over 75% occurring only once. The sequencing sample was made of peripheral blood. The receptors were sampled from a man aged 50-60 years with active or convalescent COVID-19.

The chain has TRBV6-4 and TRBJ2-5, with D maybe TRBD1 (6 bases). Trimming cost V 6 bases and J 4 bases, with 12 bases left between them. The CDR3 is made up of 13 amino acids. Germline assignment: CDR1 MRHNA and CDR2 SNTAGT. CDR3: CASSRDKGETQYF. The CDR3 DNA sequence: TGTGCCAGCAGCCGGGACAAGGGAGAGACCCAGTACTTC.

V usage is TRBV6-2 or TRBV6-3 and J usage is TRBJ1-2; no definite D call. The CDR3 sequence is 12 residues long. Germline CDR1 and CDR2: MNHEY and SVGEGT. Trimming pared 5 bases from V and 4 bases from J, leaving 8 bases between. CDR3 sequence reads: CASSLGFYGYTF. DNA for the CDR3: TGTGCCAGCAGTCTCGGTTTCTATGGCTACACCTTC.

J is TRBJ2-5 and V is TRBV5-6, with D possibly TRBD2 on 7 matching bases. The V gene lost 3 bases and the J gene lost 5 bases, with 17 bases spanning the gap. From germline, CDR1 is SGHDT and CDR2 YYEEEE. The CDR3 sequence is 15 residues long. The CDR3 region has the DNA TGTGCCAGCAGCTCCCCCGGGGGGCTCGGGGAGACCCAGTACTTC. It translates to CASSSPGGLGETQYF.

The genes are TRBV28 and TRBJ1-2; 9 nucleotides line up with TRBD1. CDR1 MDHEN and CDR2 SYDVKM come from the germline V gene. V gave up 3 bases and J gave up 7 bases; unmatched junction bases: 6. The CDR3 consists of 14 residues. This CDR3 reads CASSLGTGGIGYTF. The CDR3, as DNA: TGTGCCAGCAGTTTGGGAACAGGGGGCATTGGCTACACCTTC.

The chain has TRBV19 and TRBJ2-2; 10 positions agree with TRBD1. V lost 7 bases and J lost 6; bases outside the gene matches: 5. The germline V gene has CDR1 LNHDA and CDR2 SQIVND (reference sequence). The CDR3 is 14 residues long. The CDR3, as DNA: TGTGCCAGTATTCTGACAGGGGGCCCCGGGGAGCTGTTTTTT. It specifies CASILTGGPGELFF.

The gene calls are TRBV29-1 and TRBJ2-7; TRBD2 matches 11 bases. The V and J ends lost 3 bases and 7 bases, in that order; junction bases with no gene match: 5. In germline, CDR1 is SQVTM, CDR2 ANQGSEA. The CDR3 is made up of 13 amino acids. The CDR3 sequence: CSVDSGRAFEQYF. Here the CDR3 DNA reads TGCAGCGTTGATAGCGGGAGGGCCTTTGAGCAGTACTTC.

The rearrangement joins TRBV5-6 to TRBJ2-1, with 10 bases fitting TRBD1. CDR3 length: 13 amino acids. Germline V lookup: CDR1 SGHDT, CDR2 YYEEEE. Trimming cost V 7 bases and J 11 bases; bases outside gene matches: 9. In DNA form, the CDR3 reads TGTGCCAGCTCCGGGACAGGGGTGTCAAAGCAGTTCTTC. Protein: CASSGTGVSKQFF.

This clone was counted a single time. The same CDR3 can be traced to other DNA sequences in this sample. The chain uses TRBV4-1 and TRBJ1-1, with 7 positions matching TRBD1. The germline V gene encodes CDR1 MGHRA and CDR2 YSYEKL. The CDR3 has 13 amino acids. V lost 6 bases to trimming and J lost 0 bases; unmatched junction nucleotides: 1. The CDR3 reads CASRQGMNTEAFF. CDR3 nucleotide sequence: TGCGCCAGCAGACAGGGGATGAACACTGAAGCTTTCTTT.

This sequence joins TRBV7-3 and TRBJ1-1, with D perhaps TRBD1 (6 bases). The CDR3 covers 17 residues. Germline V CDR1 and CDR2: SGHTA, FQGTGA. Trimming took 4 bases from V and 0 from J, leaving 18 bases between them. The CDR3 nucleotides are TGTGCCAGCAGCTCACACGGCGGGGGGCAATTGAACACTGAAGCTTTCTTT. Translation gives CASSSHGGGQLNTEAFF.

The genes are TRBV7-2 and TRBJ2-2; D might be TRBD1 (6 bases). Germline lookup yields CDR1 SGHTA and CDR2 FQGNSA. The CDR3 is made up of 13 amino acids. V lost 4 bases and J lost 6, with 9 bases in between. The CDR3 nucleotides read TGTGCCAGCAGCTCAAACAGGGCCGGGGAGCTGTTTTTT. It is translated as CASSSNRAGELFF.

This clone occurred a few times. The chain couples TRBV30 to TRBJ1-5; perhaps TRBD1 as D (5 bases). CDR1 GTSNPN and CDR2 SVGIG come from the germline V gene (reference sequence). The CDR3 extends over 13 amino acids. V was shortened by 2 bases and J by 7 bases, with 12 bases between the two germline ends. The DNA for the CDR3 is TGTGCCTGGAGTCCAGGGAAGGGCCAGCCCCAGCATTTT. Translating gives CAWSPGKGQPQHF.

The chain couples TRBV7-8 to TRBJ1-3; 7 bases match TRBD1. Germline-derived CDR1 and CDR2 are SGHVS and FQNEAQ. CDR3 size: 18 residues. The V gene end was trimmed by 4 bases and the J gene end by 0 bases; junction bases not matched to a gene: 12. In nucleotides, the CDR3 is TGTGCCAGCAGCTCCGGCCCGACAGGGACCTTCTCTGGAAACACCATATATTTT. It specifies CASSSGPTGTFSGNTIYF.

V and J are TRBV28 and TRBJ1-1; D gene ambiguous. The CDR3 spans 13 residues. Per the germline V gene, CDR1 is MDHEN and CDR2 is SYDVKM. Trimming cost V 5 bases and J 0 bases, with 7 bases left between them. The CDR3 reads CASSDTVNTEAFF. The CDR3 nucleotides read TGTGCCAGCAGTGACACCGTGAACACTGAAGCTTTCTTT.